This TCR beta chain was identified during a study of T cells in Graves' hyperthyroidism and ophthalmopathy. Newly diagnosed hyperthyroidism patients aged 18 to 65 years had disease lasting under 2 months. Per germline, CDR1 SGHDT and CDR2 YYEEEE. The CDR3 has 12 residues. The V end was cut by 0 bases, the J end by 10 bases, with 7 bases between. Amplification of TCR beta CDR3 regions was performed using RNA transcripts as template. The TCR CDR3 first-round RT-PCR relied on the HTBI primer set. TCRdb reanalysed the multiplex PCR reads using MiXCR and keeps one entry per CDR3 protein. The table includes hundreds of thousands of distinct CDR3 sequences, approximately 15% detected once. Study conclusions and caveats: The model anticipated ophthalmopathy a median about six months pre-onset.

A few counts support this clonotype. Its antigen is unidentified. The chain is built from TRBV5-6 and TRBJ2-2; D gene uncertain. This sequence originates from a young woman with Graves' hyperthyroidism. The sample consisted of blood. CDR3 residues: CASSLAAVELFF. For the CDR3, the DNA is TGTGCCAGCAGCTTGGCGGCAGTGGAGCTGTTTTTT.